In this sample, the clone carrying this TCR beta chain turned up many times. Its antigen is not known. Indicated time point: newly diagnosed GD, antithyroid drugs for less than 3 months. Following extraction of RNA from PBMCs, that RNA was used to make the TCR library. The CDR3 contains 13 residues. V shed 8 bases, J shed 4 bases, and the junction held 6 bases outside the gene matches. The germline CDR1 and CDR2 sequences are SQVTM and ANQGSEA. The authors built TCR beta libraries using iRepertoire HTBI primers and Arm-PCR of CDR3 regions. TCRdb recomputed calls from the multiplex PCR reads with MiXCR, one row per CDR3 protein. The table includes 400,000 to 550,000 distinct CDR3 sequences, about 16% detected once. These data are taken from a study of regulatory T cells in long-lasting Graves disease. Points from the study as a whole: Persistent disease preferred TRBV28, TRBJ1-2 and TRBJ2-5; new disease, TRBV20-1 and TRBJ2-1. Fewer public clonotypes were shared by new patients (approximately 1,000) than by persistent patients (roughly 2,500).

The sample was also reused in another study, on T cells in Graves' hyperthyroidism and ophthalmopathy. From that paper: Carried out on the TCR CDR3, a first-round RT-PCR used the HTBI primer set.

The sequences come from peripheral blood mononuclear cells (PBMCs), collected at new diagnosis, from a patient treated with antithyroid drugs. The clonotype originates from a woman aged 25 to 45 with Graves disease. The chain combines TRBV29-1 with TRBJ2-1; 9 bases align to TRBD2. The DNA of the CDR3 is TGCAGCCACTGGCGGGAGGGATACAATGAGCAGTTCTTC. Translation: CSHWREGYNEQFF.